This T cell receptor (beta chain) was identified in a study of control samples from healthy donors and cancer patients. Trimming stripped 4 bases from V and 13 bases from J, with 12 bases between. Germline-derived CDR1 and CDR2 are SGDLS and YYNGEE. The CDR3 runs to 12 residues. Sequenced by immunoSEQ multiplex PCR; TCRdb stores in-frame clones only, minus some. The sample includes over 80,000 clones, roughly four fifths seen only once; the top ten take 1.5% to 2.5%. This receptor was taken from a man in his 60s in good health. The J gene is TRBJ1-6, the V gene TRBV9; D might be TRBD1 (5 bases). Sequenced material: blood. CDR3 DNA sequence: TGTGCCAGCAGCCTAACAGGTGATCCCCTCCACTTT. It translates to CASSLTGDPLHF. Complete variable domain (other parts from reference TRBV9 and TRBJ1-6): DSGVTQTPKHLITATGQRVTLRCSPRSGDLSVYWYQQSLDQGLQFLIQYYNGEERAKGNILERFSAQQFPDLHSELNLSSLELGDSALYFCASSLTGDPLHFGNGTRLTVT.